These 28 T cell receptor beta chains were all obtained from the same sample, sequenced in a study of graft-versus-host responses after intestinal transplantation. These receptors have no identified antigens. Libraries were prepared by immunoSEQ multiplex PCR; TCRdb keeps only in-frame clonotypes and omits some of them. The profile shows about 97,000 clones, 91% of them singletons. Sequences were derived from unstimulated CD4+ T cells sorted from spleen or lymph node cells, sampled before transplant. The receptors shown here come from a human donor who was the organ donor for an intestinal transplant.

The CDR3 bases are TGTGCCAGCAGCGTGGGGCAGGGCTATGGCTACACCTTC. Translated: CASSVGQGYGYTF. This sequence joins TRBV9 and TRBJ1-2, with a weak D call TRBD1 (5 bases). The CDR3 has 13 residues. Germline V lookup: CDR1 SGDLS, CDR2 YYNGEE. V lost 2 bases and J 4 bases, leaving 9 bases between the germline ends.

The gene calls are TRBV4-3 and TRBJ1-1; maybe TRBD1 (5 bases). The germline CDR1 and CDR2 sequences are LGHNA and YSLEER. The CDR3 covers 17 residues. V was shortened by 5 bases and J by 5 bases, with 24 bases between the two germline ends. In DNA form, the CDR3 reads TGCGCCAGCAGCTACCGGGGACGGGGGTATGGGAAGACTGAAGCTTTCTTT. It encodes CASSYRGRGYGKTEAFF.

The chain uses TRBV4-2 and TRBJ2-3; 10 positions agree with TRBD2. V lost 0 bases, J lost 1 base, and 4 bases stayed unmatched. In germline, CDR1 is LGHNA, CDR2 YNFKEQ. CDR3 size: 17 residues. In nucleotides, the CDR3 is TGTGCCAGCAGCCAAGAATCCGGGACTAGCGGCACAGATACGCAGTATTTT. Translated, it gives CASSQESGTSGTDTQYF.

This rearrangement joins TRBV4-3 to TRBJ1-1; perhaps TRBD1 as D (6 bases). V was clipped by 0 bases and J by 2 bases, with 10 bases between them. CDR1 and CDR2 from the germline V gene are LGHNA and YSLEER. The CDR3 is 15 residues long. The CDR3 sequence: CASSQDGGPNTEAFF. The CDR3 DNA reads TGCGCCAGCAGCCAAGACGGGGGGCCAAACACTGAAGCTTTCTTT.

This clone has only one observation. CDR3 amino acids: CASSSGGRAGELFF. The CDR3, as DNA: TGCGCCAGCAGCAGCGGGGGTCGTGCCGGGGAGCTGTTTTTT. The V and J genes are TRBV5-1 and TRBJ2-2; TRBD2 matches at 8 bases. V shed 4 bases and J 6 bases; nucleotides not matched to a gene: 5. This CDR3 spans 14 amino acids. CDR1 is SGHRS, CDR2 YFSETQ, per germline.

The chain couples TRBV7-8 to TRBJ2-1; D might be TRBD2 (6 bases). Trimming left V 5 bases short and J 3 bases short, with 14 bases between. CDR1 is SGHVS, CDR2 FQNEAQ, per germline. The CDR3 consists of 15 residues. CDR3 nucleotide sequence: TGTGCCAGCAGCCCGGGCGGGGTCCTCTACAATGAGCAGTTCTTC. Protein sequence: CASSPGGVLYNEQFF.

V gene TRBV2 combines with J gene TRBJ2-3, with TRBD1 as a possible D gene (5 bases). Germline loops: CDR1 SNHLY, CDR2 FYNNEI. The CDR3 spans 11 residues. The V gene lost 2 bases and the J gene lost 10 bases, with 7 bases spanning the gap. Written as DNA, the CDR3 is TGTGCCAGCAGTGAACAGGGTCCGCAGTATTTT. This gives the protein CASSEQGPQYF.

The V and J genes are TRBV4-3 and TRBJ2-1, with 8 nucleotides matching TRBD2. The CDR3 consists of 16 residues. J was trimmed by 6 bases and V by 0 bases; bases with no gene match: 7. Per germline, CDR1 LGHNA and CDR2 YSLEER. CDR3 nucleotide sequence: TGCGCCAGCAGCCAAGATAGCGGCGGGGGGTTCAATGAGCAGTTCTTC. Translating gives CASSQDSGGGFNEQFF.

The DNA of the CDR3 is TGTGCCAGCAGTCCAAACAGGGGCCCCTACAATGAGCAGTTCTTC. Its protein is CASSPNRGPYNEQFF. This rearrangement joins TRBV28 to TRBJ2-1; 7 nucleotides line up with TRBD1. In germline, CDR1 is MDHEN, CDR2 SYDVKM. Trimming at V came to 5 bases and at J to 2 bases, leaving 6 bases not matched to a gene. The CDR3 has 15 amino acids.

This clone was observed once. V is TRBV28 and J is TRBJ2-7, with 10 nucleotides matching TRBD1. The CDR3 length is 14 residues. Germline-derived CDR1 and CDR2 are MDHEN and SYDVKM. V lost 6 bases, J lost 4 bases, and 6 bases stayed unmatched. The CDR3 loop reads CASRGTGEKYEQYF. CDR3 sequence (DNA): TGTGCCAGCAGGGGGACAGGGGAGAAGTACGAGCAGTACTTC.

This chain uses TRBV5-6 with TRBJ2-5; possibly TRBD1 for D (7 bases). Germline V gives CDR1 SGHDT, CDR2 YYEEEE. The V gene lost 7 bases and the J gene lost 5 bases, with 18 bases spanning the gap. The CDR3 covers 14 residues. DNA for the CDR3: TGTGCCAGCCAATCCAGGGGGGCCTGGGAGACCCAGTACTTC. Translated: CASQSRGAWETQYF.

There are a few counts of this clone. The chain uses TRBV19 and TRBJ1-1; D is possibly TRBD1 (5 bases). The germline gives CDR1 LNHDA, CDR2 SQIVND (reference sequence). Trimming shortened V by 4 bases and J by 4 bases, and 10 bases separated the two germline ends. The CDR3 spans 13 residues. The CDR3 is CASSTERGTEAFF. CDR3 bases: TGTGCCAGTAGTACCGAAAGGGGCACTGAAGCTTTCTTT.

This chain uses TRBV19 with TRBJ1-2; 9 nucleotides agree with TRBD1. The length of the CDR3 is 15 residues. The J segment lost 8 bases and the V segment lost 3 bases, leaving 10 bases of the junction unmatched. Germline V gene sequence: CDR1 LNHDA, CDR2 SQIVND (reference sequence). The chain's CDR3 is CASSIYDRGKEGYTF. The CDR3 coding sequence is TGTGCCAGTAGTATCTATGACAGGGGGAAAGAGGGCTACACCTTC.

V is TRBV9 and J is TRBJ2-3; D may be TRBD2 (7 bases). The CDR3 runs 16 residues. Per germline, CDR1 SGDLS and CDR2 YYNGEE. V was cut by 0 bases and J by 2 bases, with 13 bases left in between. The CDR3 loop is CASSVDGGAVTDTQYF. CDR3 sequence (DNA): TGTGCCAGCAGCGTAGATGGGGGGGCCGTCACAGATACGCAGTATTTT.

The chain joins TRBV7-8 to TRBJ1-5, with 12 nucleotides matching TRBD1. Per germline, CDR1 SGHVS and CDR2 FQNEAQ. After removal of 5 bases from V and 7 bases from J, the junction contained 3 bases not matched to a gene. The CDR3 extends over 14 amino acids. For the CDR3, the DNA is TGTGCCAGCAGCGGAGGGACAGGGGGCCAGCCCCAGCATTTT. Translated, it gives CASSGGTGGQPQHF.

V gene TRBV30 combines with J gene TRBJ1-2; D unresolved. Germline V gives CDR1 GTSNPN, CDR2 SVGIG (reference sequence). The germline V and J ends were trimmed by 4 bases and 4 bases, with 16 bases remaining between them. This CDR3 region has 14 residues. The CDR3 DNA sequence: TGTGCCTGGATCAGGTCCGCCTCGCTCTATGGCTACACCTTC. This codes for CAWIRSASLYGYTF. Based on the CDR3 plus reference TRBV30 and TRBJ1-2, the full variable domain is SQTIHQWPATLVQPVGSPLSLECTVEGTSNPNLYWYRQAAGRGLQLLFYSVGIGQISSEVPQNLSASRPQDRQFILSSKKLLLSDSGFYLCAWIRSASLYGYTFGSGTRLTVV.

V gene TRBV10-3 combines with J gene TRBJ1-2; no definite D call. V shed 6 bases and J shed 2 bases, with 7 bases lying between them. Germline CDR1 is ENHRY and CDR2 is SYGVKD. The CDR3 consists of 12 residues. In DNA form, the CDR3 reads TGTGCCATCAGCCCCCCGAACTATGGCTACACCTTC. Protein sequence: CAISPPNYGYTF.

The rearrangement links TRBV18 to TRBJ1-6; no reliable D call. V lost 6 bases and J 0 bases, leaving 9 bases between the germline ends. Germline values: CDR1 KGHSH, CDR2 LQKENI. The CDR3 extends over 15 amino acids. The CDR3 nucleotides are TGTGCCAGCTCCCTCGCGAGCTCCTATAATTCACCCCTCCACTTT. It encodes CASSLASSYNSPLHF.

This sequence joins TRBV9 and TRBJ2-1; 7 bases fit TRBD2. V dropped 0 bases and J dropped 5; count of bases not matched to a gene: 8. CDR1 and CDR2 (germline): SGDLS, YYNGEE. The CDR3 sequence is 16 residues long. CDR3 amino acids: CASSVGLARTDNEQFF. The CDR3 DNA follows: TGTGCCAGCAGCGTAGGACTAGCACGAACCGACAATGAGCAGTTCTTC.

The chain has TRBV7-2 and TRBJ1-1; possible D gene TRBD1, 6 bases. CDR3 length: 13 amino acids. CDR1 is SGHTA, CDR2 FQGNSA, per germline. Trimming removed 3 bases from V and 1 base from J, with 6 bases in between. CDR3: CASSLGANTEAFF. CDR3 nucleotide sequence: TGTGCCAGCAGCTTGGGGGCGAACACTGAAGCTTTCTTT.

The chain links TRBV11-2 to TRBJ1-2; TRBD1 aligns across 11 bases. The J segment lost 3 bases and the V segment lost 4 bases, leaving 7 bases of the junction unmatched. Per the germline V gene, CDR1 is SGHAT and CDR2 is FQNNGV. The CDR3 is made up of 16 amino acids. The CDR3 nucleotides are TGTGCCAGCAGCTCCAAACGGACAGGGGGCGACTATGGCTACACCTTC. Translating it yields CASSSKRTGGDYGYTF.

The chain recombines TRBV19 with TRBJ2-7; D is perhaps TRBD1 (6 bases). The ends were cut back, 2 bases at V and 3 bases at J, with 11 bases in the middle. Germline lookup yields CDR1 LNHDA and CDR2 SQIVND (reference sequence). The CDR3 has 14 amino acids. The CDR3 nucleotides are TGTGCCAGTAGTATACTCCAGGGGAACTACGAGCAGTACTTC. This encodes CASSILQGNYEQYF. Based on the CDR3 plus reference TRBV19 and TRBJ2-7, the full variable domain is DGGITQSPKYLFRKEGQNVTLSCEQNLNHDAMYWYRQDPGQGLRLIYYSQIVNDFQKGDIAEGYSVSREKKESFPLTVTSAQKNPTAFYLCASSILQGNYEQYFGPGTRLTVT.

The J gene is TRBJ1-3, the V gene TRBV5-1; a possible D gene is TRBD1 (6 bases). The V and J ends lost 0 bases and 4 bases respectively, with 14 bases between them. Germline lookup yields CDR1 SGHRS and CDR2 YFSETQ. CDR3 length equals 16 residues. CDR3 sequence: CASSLAPGEEGNTIYF. The DNA of the CDR3 is TGCGCCAGCAGCTTGGCCCCAGGGGAAGAAGGAAACACCATATATTTT.

The V and J genes are TRBV4-3 and TRBJ2-2, with 9 nucleotides matching TRBD2. This CDR3 has 17 residues. The V gene's germline CDR1 is LGHNA and CDR2 YSLEER. With V trimmed by 0 bases and J by 6 bases, 8 bases remained unmatched. The CDR3 DNA reads TGCGCCAGCAGCCAAGATGGCGGGGGGGCTTACTCCGGGGAGCTGTTTTTT. Translated: CASSQDGGGAYSGELFF.

The chain combines TRBV11-2 with TRBJ2-3; 7 nucleotides agree with TRBD1. Germline CDR1 reads SGHAT; CDR2 reads FQNNGV. This CDR3 comprises 16 residues. Germline trimming cut 5 bases from V and 2 bases from J; bases unmatched to any gene: 10. DNA for the CDR3: TGTGCCAGCAGCATCAGCCTGGGACAGCTCACAGATACGCAGTATTTT. Its translation: CASSISLGQLTDTQYF. Filled out from reference TRBV11-2 and TRBJ2-3, the complete variable domain reads EAGVAQSPRYKIIEKRQSVAFWCNPISGHATLYWYQQILGQGPKLLIQFQNNGVVDDSQLPKDRFSAERLKGVDSTLKIQPAKLEDSAVYLCASSISLGQLTDTQYFGPGTRLTVL.

In its sample, this clone was seen once. The chain carries TRBV6-5 and TRBJ2-7; TRBD2 matches at 15 bases. The V segment lost 2 bases and the J segment 6 bases; nucleotides outside the gene matches: 2. The germline CDR1 and CDR2 sequences are MNHEY and SVGAGI. CDR3 length: 15 residues. The CDR3: CASSYRTSGGGEQYF. The CDR3 nucleotides read TGTGCCAGCAGTTACCGGACTAGCGGGGGGGGCGAGCAGTACTTC.

The chain joins TRBV7-2 to TRBJ2-1, with D possibly being TRBD2 (5 bases). The CDR3 totals 15 residues. Trimming stripped 1 base from V and 4 bases from J, with 11 bases between. Germline V gene data show CDR1 as SGHTA and CDR2 as FQGNSA. The CDR3 loop reads CASSLVRGDYNEQFF. CDR3 sequence (DNA): TGTGCCAGCAGCTTAGTCCGGGGAGATTACAATGAGCAGTTCTTC.

The CDR3 DNA reads TGTGCCAGCAGCCTGGACAGGTCCTTAGATACGCAGTATTTT. This translates into CASSLDRSLDTQYF. The chain employs TRBV27 and TRBJ2-3; 7 nucleotides match TRBD1. J gave up 5 bases and V 6 bases, and 8 bases lay outside the gene matches. Germline values: CDR1 MNHEY, CDR2 SMNVEV (reference sequence). This CDR3 spans 14 amino acids.